The sequence of this T cell receptor (beta chain) was determined in a study of cytomegalovirus exposure and HLA in healthy donors. Generated by immunoSEQ multiplex PCR, the TCRdb table keeps only in-frame clones and is missing some. This sample has 85,000 to 120,000 clones, with about 95% found just once. The CDR3 has 15 amino acids. Trimming took 6 bases from V and 3 from J; bases not matched to a gene: 11. The germline gives CDR1 LGHNT, CDR2 FRNRAP. Sequencing was done on a sample of PBMCs. The sequence came from a woman between 18 and 29 years old in good health and CMV-seronegative. The chain carries TRBV12-5 and TRBJ2-7; TRBD1 agrees at 7 bases. The CDR3 here is CASGTGTGVIYEQYF. The CDR3 DNA follows: TGTGCTAGTGGGACTGGAACAGGGGTTATCTACGAGCAGTACTTC.